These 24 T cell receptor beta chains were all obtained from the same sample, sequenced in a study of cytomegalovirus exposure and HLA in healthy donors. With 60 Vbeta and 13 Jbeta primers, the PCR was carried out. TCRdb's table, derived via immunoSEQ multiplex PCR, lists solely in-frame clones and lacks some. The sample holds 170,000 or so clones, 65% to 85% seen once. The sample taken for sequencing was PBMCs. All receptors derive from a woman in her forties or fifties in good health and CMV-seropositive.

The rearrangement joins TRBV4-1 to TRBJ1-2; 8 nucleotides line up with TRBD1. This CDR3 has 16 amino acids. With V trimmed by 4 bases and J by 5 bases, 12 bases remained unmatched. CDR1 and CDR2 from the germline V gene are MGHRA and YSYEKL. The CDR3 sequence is CASSRMTGTGPYGYTF. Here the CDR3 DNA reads TGCGCCAGCAGCCGAATGACCGGGACAGGACCTTATGGCTACACCTTC.

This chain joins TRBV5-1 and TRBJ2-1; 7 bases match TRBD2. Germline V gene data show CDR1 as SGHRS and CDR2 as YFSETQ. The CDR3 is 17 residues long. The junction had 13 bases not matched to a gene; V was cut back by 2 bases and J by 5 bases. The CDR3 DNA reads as TGCGCCAGCAGCTTTAACCCCCGCGGGAGTTTCAACAATGAGCAGTTCTTC. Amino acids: CASSFNPRGSFNNEQFF.

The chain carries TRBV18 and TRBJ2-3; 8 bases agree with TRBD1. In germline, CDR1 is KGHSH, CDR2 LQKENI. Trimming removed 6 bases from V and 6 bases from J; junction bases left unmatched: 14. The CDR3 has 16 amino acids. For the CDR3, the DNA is TGTGCCAGCTCTCGCTCCCCCGAGACAGGGGCCGATACGCAGTATTTT. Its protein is CASSRSPETGADTQYF.

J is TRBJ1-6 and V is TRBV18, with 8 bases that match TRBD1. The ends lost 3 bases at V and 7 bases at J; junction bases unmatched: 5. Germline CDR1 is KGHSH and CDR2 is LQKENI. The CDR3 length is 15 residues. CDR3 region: CASSPGTGWNSPLHF. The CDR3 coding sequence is TGTGCCAGCTCACCCGGGACAGGATGGAATTCACCCCTCCACTTT.

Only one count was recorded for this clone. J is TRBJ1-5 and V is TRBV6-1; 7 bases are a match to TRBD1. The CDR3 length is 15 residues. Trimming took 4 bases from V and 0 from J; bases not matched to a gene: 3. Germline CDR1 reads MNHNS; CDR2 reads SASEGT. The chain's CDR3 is CASSAGTDSNQPQHF. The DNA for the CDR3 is TGTGCCAGCAGTGCTGGGACAGATAGCAATCAGCCCCAGCATTTT.

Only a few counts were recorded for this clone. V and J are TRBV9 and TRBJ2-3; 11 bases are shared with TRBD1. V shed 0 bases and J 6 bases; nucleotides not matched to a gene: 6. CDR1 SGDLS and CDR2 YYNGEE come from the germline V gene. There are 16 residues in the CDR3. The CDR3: CASSVEDRGRSDTQYF. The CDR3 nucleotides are TGTGCCAGCAGCGTAGAGGACAGGGGGCGGTCGGATACGCAGTATTTT.

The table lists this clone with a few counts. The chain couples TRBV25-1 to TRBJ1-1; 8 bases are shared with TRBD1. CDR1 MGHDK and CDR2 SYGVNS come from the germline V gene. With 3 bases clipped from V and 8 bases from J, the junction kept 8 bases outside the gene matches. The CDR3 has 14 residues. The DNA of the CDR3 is TGTGCCAGCAGTGAGTACAGGGGGGCGGGGGAAGCTTTCTTT. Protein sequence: CASSEYRGAGEAFF.

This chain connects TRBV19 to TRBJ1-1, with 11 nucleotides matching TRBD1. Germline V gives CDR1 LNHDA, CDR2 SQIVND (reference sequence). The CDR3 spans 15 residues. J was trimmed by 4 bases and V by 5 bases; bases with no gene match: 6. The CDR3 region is CASSRDRGSGTEAFF. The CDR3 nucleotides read TGTGCCAGTAGTCGGGACAGGGGGTCCGGCACTGAAGCTTTCTTT.

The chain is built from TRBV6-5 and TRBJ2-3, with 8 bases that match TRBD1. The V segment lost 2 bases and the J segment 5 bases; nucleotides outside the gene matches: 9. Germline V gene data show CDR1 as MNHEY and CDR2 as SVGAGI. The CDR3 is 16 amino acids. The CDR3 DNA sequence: TGTGCCAGCAGTTACGGAACCGGGACAGGACAAGATACGCAGTATTTT. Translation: CASSYGTGTGQDTQYF.

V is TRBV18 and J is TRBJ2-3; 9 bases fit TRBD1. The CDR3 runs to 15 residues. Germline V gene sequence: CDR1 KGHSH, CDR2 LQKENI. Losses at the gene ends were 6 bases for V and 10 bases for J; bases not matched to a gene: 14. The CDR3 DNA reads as TGTGCCAGCTCTCGAGCGGGACAGGGCCCCCGATCGCAGTATTTT. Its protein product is CASSRAGQGPRSQYF.

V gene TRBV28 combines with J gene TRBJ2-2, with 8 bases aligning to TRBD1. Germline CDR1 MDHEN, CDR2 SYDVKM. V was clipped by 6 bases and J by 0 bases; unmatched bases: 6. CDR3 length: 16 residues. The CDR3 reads CASRETGDTNTGELFF. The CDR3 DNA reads TGTGCCAGCAGGGAGACAGGGGATACGAACACCGGGGAGCTGTTTTTT.

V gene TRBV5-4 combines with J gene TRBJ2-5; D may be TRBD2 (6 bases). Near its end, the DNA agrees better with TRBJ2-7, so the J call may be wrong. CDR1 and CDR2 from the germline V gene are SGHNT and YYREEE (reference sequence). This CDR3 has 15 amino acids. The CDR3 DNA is TGTGCCAGCAGCTTGAGGCAGGGACTGTCCTACGAGCAGTACTTC. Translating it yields CASSLRQGLSYEQYF.

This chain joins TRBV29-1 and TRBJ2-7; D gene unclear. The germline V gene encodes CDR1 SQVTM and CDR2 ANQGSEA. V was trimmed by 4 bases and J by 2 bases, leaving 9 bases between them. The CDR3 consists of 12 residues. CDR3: CSVGVGAYEQYF. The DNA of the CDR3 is TGCAGCGTTGGAGTCGGTGCCTACGAGCAGTACTTC.

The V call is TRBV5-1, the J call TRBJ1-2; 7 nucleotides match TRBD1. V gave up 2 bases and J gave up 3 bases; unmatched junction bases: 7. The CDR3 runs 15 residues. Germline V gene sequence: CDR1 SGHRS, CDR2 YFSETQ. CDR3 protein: CASSFRQGVDYGYTF. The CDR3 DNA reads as TGCGCCAGCAGCTTTCGACAGGGTGTAGACTATGGCTACACCTTC. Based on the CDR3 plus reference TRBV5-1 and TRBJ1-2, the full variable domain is KAGVTQTPRYLIKTRGQQVTLSCSPISGHRSVSWYQQTPGQGLQFLFEYFSETQRNKGNFPGRFSGRQFSNSRSEMNVSTLELGDSALYLCASSFRQGVDYGYTFGSGTRLTVV.

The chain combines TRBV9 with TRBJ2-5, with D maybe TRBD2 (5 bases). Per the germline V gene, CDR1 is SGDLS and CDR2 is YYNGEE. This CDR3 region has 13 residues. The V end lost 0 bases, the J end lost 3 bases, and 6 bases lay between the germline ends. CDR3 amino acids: CASSVGRKETQYF. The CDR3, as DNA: TGTGCCAGCAGCGTAGGGAGGAAAGAGACCCAGTACTTC.

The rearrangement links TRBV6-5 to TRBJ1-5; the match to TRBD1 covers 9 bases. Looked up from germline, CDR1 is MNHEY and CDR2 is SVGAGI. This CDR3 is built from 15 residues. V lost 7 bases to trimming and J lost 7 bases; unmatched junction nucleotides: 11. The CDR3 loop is CASKLKTGGQQPQHF. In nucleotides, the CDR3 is TGTGCCAGCAAACTAAAGACAGGGGGACAGCAGCCCCAGCATTTT.

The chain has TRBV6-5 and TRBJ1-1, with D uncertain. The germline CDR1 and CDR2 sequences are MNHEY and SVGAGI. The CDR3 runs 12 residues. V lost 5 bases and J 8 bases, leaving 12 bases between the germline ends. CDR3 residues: CASSEARREAFF. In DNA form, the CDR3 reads TGTGCCAGCAGTGAAGCTAGGAGGGAAGCTTTCTTT.

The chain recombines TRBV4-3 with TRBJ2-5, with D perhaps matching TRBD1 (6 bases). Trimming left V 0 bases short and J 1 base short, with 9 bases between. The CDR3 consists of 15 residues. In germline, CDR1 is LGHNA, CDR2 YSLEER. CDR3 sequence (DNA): TGCGCCAGCAGCCAAGATGGGACAACCCAAGAGACCCAGTACTTC. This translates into CASSQDGTTQETQYF.

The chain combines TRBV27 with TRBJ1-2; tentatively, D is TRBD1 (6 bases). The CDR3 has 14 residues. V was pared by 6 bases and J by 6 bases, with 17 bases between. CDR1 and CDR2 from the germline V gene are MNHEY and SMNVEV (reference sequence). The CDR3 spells CASRPAGTRNGYTF. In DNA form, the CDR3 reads TGTGCCAGCAGGCCTGCCGGGACACGGAATGGCTACACCTTC.

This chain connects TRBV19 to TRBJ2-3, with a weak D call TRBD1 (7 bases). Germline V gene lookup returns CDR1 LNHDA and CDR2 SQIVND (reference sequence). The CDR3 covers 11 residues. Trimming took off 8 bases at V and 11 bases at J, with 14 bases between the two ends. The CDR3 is CASQGGREQYF. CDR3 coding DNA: TGTGCCAGTCAGGGGGGCCGCGAGCAGTATTTT. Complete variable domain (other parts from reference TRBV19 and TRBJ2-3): DGGITQSPKYLFRKEGQNVTLSCEQNLNHDAMYWYRQDPGQGLRLIYYSQIVNDFQKGDIAEGYSVSREKKESFPLTVTSAQKNPTAFYLCASQGGREQYFGPGTRLTVL.

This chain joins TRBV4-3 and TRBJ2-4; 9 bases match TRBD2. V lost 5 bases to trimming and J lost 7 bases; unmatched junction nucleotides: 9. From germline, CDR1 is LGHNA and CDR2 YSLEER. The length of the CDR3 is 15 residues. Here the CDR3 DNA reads TGCGCCAGCAGCGCTGGGCGGGCGGGGGGGAACATTCAGTACTTC. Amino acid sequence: CASSAGRAGGNIQYF.

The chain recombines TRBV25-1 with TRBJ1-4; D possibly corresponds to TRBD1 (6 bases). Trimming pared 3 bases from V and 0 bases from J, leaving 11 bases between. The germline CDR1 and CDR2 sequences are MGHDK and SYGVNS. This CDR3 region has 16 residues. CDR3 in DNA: TGTGCCAGCAGTGACCCAAAGGGGGCAACTAATGAAAAACTGTTTTTT. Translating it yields CASSDPKGATNEKLFF.

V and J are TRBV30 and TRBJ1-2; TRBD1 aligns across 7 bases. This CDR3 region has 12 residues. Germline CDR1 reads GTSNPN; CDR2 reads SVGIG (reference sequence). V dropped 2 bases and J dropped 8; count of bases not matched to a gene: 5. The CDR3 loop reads CAWSPDRAGYTF. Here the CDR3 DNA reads TGTGCCTGGAGTCCCGACAGGGCGGGCTACACCTTC.

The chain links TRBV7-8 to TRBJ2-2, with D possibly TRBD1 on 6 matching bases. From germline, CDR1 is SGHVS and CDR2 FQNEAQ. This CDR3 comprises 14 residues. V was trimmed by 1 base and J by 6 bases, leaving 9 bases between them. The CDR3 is CASSLVDRPGELFF. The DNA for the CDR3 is TGTGCCAGCAGCTTAGTGGACAGACCCGGGGAGCTGTTTTTT.